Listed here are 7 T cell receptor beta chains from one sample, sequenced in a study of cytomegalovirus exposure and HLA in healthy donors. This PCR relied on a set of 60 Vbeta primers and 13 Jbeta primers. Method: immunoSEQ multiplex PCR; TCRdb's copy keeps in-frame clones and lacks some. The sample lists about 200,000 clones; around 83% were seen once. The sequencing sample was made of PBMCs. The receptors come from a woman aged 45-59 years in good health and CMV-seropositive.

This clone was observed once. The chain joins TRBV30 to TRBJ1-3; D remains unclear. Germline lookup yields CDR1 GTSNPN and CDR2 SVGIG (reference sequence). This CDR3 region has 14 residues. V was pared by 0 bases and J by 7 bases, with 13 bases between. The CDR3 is CAWSVAGPSNTIYF. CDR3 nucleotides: TGTGCCTGGAGTGTAGCTGGGCCCTCGAACACCATATATTTT.

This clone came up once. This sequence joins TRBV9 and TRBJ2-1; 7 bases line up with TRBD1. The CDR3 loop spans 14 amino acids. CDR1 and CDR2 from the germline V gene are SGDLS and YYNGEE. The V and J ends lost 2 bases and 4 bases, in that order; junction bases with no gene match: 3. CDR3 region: CASSVGTAYNEQFF. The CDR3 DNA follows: TGTGCCAGCAGCGTCGGGACAGCATACAATGAGCAGTTCTTC.

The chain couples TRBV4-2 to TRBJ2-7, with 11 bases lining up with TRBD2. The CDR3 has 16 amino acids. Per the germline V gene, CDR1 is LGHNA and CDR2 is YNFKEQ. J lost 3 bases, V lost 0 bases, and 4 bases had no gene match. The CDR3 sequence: CASSQDLAGGYYEQYF. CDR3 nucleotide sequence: TGTGCCAGCAGCCAAGACTTAGCGGGAGGGTACTACGAGCAGTACTTC.

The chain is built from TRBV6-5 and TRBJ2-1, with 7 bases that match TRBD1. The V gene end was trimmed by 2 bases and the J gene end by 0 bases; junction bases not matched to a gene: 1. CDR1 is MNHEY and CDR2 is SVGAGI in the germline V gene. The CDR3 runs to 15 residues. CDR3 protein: CASSYRDSSYNEQFF. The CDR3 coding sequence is TGTGCCAGCAGTTACAGGGACAGCTCCTACAATGAGCAGTTCTTC.

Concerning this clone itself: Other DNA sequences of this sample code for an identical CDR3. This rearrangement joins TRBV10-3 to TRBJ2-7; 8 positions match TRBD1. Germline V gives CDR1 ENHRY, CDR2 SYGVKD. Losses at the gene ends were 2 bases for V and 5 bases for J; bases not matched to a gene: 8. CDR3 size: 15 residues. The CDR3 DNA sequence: TGTGCCATCAGTGAGCCGGGGCAGGGGGCCGACGAGCAGTACTTC. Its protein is CAISEPGQGADEQYF.

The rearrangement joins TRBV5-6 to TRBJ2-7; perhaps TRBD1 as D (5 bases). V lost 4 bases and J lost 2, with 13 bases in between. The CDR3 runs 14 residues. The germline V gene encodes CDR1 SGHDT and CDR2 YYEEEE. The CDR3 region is CASSTTTVPYEQYF. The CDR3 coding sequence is TGTGCCAGCAGCACCACGACAGTACCCTACGAGCAGTACTTC.

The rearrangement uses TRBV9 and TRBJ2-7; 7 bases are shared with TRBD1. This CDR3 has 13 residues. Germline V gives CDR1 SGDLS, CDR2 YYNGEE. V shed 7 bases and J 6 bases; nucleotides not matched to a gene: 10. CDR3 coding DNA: TGTGCCAGCTCCGGGACAGCCTTCGGCGAGCAGTACTTC. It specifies CASSGTAFGEQYF.